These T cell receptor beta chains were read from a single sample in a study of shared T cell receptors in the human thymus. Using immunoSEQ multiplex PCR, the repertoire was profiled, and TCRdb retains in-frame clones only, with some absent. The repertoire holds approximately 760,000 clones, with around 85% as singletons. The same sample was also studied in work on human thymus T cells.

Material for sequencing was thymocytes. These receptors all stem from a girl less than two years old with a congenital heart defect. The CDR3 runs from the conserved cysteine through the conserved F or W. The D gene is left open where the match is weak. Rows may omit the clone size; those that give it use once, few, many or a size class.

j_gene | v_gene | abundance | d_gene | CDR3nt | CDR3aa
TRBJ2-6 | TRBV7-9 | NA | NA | TGTGCCAGCAGCTTAGCCCCCGGGTCTGGGGCCAACGTCCTGACTTTC | CASSLAPGSGANVLTF
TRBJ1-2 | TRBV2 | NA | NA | TGTGCCAGCAGTGAGGGGCAGGGGAGGGATGGCTACACCTTC | CASSEGQGRDGYTF
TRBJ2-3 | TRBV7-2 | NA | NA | TGTGCCAGCAGCTTAGCGCAGGCACGAATCACAGATACGCAGTATTTT | CASSLAQARITDTQYF
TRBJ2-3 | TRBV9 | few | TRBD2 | TGTGCCAGCAGCGCCCGGGGGGAATGGGGAGATACGCAGTATTTT | CASSARGEWGDTQYF
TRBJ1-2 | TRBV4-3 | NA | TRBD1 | TGCGCCAGCAGCCTAGGTCATTTTCCGGACAGGGCCGGGGACGGCTACACCTTC | CASSLGHFPDRAGDGYTF
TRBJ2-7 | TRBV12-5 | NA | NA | TGTGCCCAGGGGCCTGATTTTTACGAGCAGTACTTC | CAQGPDFYEQYF
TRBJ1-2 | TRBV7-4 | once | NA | TGTGCCAGCAGCTTAGCCCGGTTTGGCAGGGGTTCCTATGGCTACACCTTC | CASSLARFGRGSYGYTF
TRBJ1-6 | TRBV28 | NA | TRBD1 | TGTGCCAGCAGTTTACGACAGGGATTAAATTCACCCCTCCACTTT | CASSLRQGLNSPLHF
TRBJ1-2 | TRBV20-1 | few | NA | TGCAGTGCTCCGGTTGCGGGTGGCTACACCTTC | CSAPVAGGYTF
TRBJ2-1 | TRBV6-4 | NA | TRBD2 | TGTGCCAGCAGTGGGGGGCCCCTAGCGGGGGGGCAGGATGAGCAGTTCTTC | CASSGGPLAGGQDEQFF
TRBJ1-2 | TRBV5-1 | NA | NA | TGCGCCAGCAGCTTGGCACAGGGCGACGGCTACACCTTC | CASSLAQGDGYTF
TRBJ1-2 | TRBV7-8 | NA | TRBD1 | TGTGCCAGCAGCCGGGTGGGGGGACAGGACGATTGGGCCTATGGCTACACCTTC | CASSRVGGQDDWAYGYTF
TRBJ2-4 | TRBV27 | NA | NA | TGTGCCAGCAGTTATCGGGGGACCTTAGCCAAAAACATTCAGTACTTC | CASSYRGTLAKNIQYF
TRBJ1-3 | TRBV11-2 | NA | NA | TGTGCCAGCAGCTCGAGATGGTGGGCGGGAGGAAACACCATATATTTT | CASSSRWWAGGNTIYF
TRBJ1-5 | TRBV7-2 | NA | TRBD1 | TGTGCCAGCAGCAAAGGATCAGGGGGAGGTCAGCCCCAGCATTTT | CASSKGSGGGQPQHF
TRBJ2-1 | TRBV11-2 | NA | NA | TGTGCCAGCAGCTTAGGGCAGGGGCAGAAAACCAATGAGCAGTTCTTC | CASSLGQGQKTNEQFF
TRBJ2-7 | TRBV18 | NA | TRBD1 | TGTGCCAGCTCACCGACGGGACAGCCCTACGAGCAGTACTTC | CASSPTGQPYEQYF
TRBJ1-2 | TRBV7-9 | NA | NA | TGTGCCAGCAGCTACACACCGTACCTTGGCTACACCTTC | CASSYTPYLGYTF
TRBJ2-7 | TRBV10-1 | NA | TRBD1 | TGCGCCAGCAGCGATACGGACAGGGGGTCACCCTACGAGCAGTACTTC | CASSDTDRGSPYEQYF
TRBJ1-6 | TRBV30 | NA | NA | TGTGCCTGGAACGGACAGCCGCACTATAATTCACCCCTCCACTTT | CAWNGQPHYNSPLHF
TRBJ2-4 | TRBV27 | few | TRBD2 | TGTGCCAGCAGTTCAAAAGCGGGGGACAAAAACATTCAGTACTTC | CASSSKAGDKNIQYF
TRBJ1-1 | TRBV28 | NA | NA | TGTGCCAGCAGTTCACCATCGGACACCGACACTGAAGCTTTCTTT | CASSSPSDTDTEAFF
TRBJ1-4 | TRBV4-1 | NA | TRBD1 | TGCGCCAGCAGCCCTCCTGGGGCAGGGGGCTCTAATGAAAAACTGTTTTTT | CASSPPGAGGSNEKLFF
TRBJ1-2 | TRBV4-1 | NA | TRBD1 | TGCGCCAGCAGCCAAGCCCCAGGGGGTTCGGGCTATGGCTACACCTTC | CASSQAPGGSGYGYTF
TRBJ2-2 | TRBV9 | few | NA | TGTGCCAGCAGCGGCCCCCCGGGACTGAGTATGAACACCGGGGAGCTGTTTTTT | CASSGPPGLSMNTGELFF
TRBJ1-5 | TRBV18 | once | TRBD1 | TGTGCCAGCTCACCAAACATCCGAGACAGGGTTGGTAGCAATCAGCCCCAGCATTTT | CASSPNIRDRVGSNQPQHF
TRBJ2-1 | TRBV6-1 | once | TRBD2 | TGTGCCAGCAGACGTCCGGGACTAGCCCACAATGAGCAGTTCTTC | CASRRPGLAHNEQFF
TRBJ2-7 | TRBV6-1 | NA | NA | TGTGCCGGTCCAACCCGGCAGGGCAGGAGCTACGAGCAGTACTTC | CAGPTRQGRSYEQYF
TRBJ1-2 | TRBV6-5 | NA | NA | TGTGCCAGCAGTTACTCATCAGCCAGGGGTCCCTATGGCTACACCTTC | CASSYSSARGPYGYTF
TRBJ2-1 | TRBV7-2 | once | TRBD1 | TGTGCCAGCAGCTTCTCCAAGCCACTCGACAGGGGGTACAATGAGCAGTTCTTC | CASSFSKPLDRGYNEQFF
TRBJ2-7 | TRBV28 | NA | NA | TGTGCCAGCAGACCCTACGGGCAGGGCTTCAACTACGAGCAGTACTTC | CASRPYGQGFNYEQYF
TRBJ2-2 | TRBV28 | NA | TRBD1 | TGTGCCAGCAGTCTCCCTTGGACAGGGCAGAACACCGGGGAGCTGTTTTTT | CASSLPWTGQNTGELFF
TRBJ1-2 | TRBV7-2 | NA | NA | TGTGCCAGCAGCTTTACGGTCCGGGGGGCGAATGGCTACACCTTC | CASSFTVRGANGYTF
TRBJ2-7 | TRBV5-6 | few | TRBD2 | TGTGCCAGCAGCTCCCAGGGTGCTGCGGGGGGGTTCGACGAGCAGTACTTC | CASSSQGAAGGFDEQYF
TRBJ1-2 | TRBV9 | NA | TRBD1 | TGTGCCAGCAGCGCTTGGGACAGGGTGAACTATGGCTACACCTTC | CASSAWDRVNYGYTF
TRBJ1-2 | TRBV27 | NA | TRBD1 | TGTGCCAGCAGTTTCCGGACAGGCGCTCTCTATGGCTACACCTTC | CASSFRTGALYGYTF
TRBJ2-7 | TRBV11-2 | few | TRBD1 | TGTGCCAGCAGCCTAAGGACCGGGACAGAGGACTCCTACGAGCAGTACTTC | CASSLRTGTEDSYEQYF
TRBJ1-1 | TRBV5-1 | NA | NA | TGCGCCAGCAGAAGCAATATGAACACTGAAGCTTTCTTT | CASRSNMNTEAFF
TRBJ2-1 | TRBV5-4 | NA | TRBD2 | TGTGCCAGCAGCCCCCCAGCGGGGGGGCCAAATCACTCCTACAATGAGCAGTTCTTC | CASSPPAGGPNHSYNEQFF
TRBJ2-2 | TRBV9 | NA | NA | TGTGCCAGCAACCCCTCAGGTGCCGGGGAGCTGTTTTTT | CASNPSGAGELFF
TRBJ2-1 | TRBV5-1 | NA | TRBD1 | TGCGCCAGCAGCCCCACGGACAGGGGAGACTACAATGAGCAGTTCTTC | CASSPTDRGDYNEQFF
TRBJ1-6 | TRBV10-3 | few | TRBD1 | TGTGCCATCAGTGAGATGTCGGGACAGTATAATTCACCCCTCCACTTT | CAISEMSGQYNSPLHF
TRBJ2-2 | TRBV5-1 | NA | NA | TGCGCCAGCTACCGCAGGGATGACACCGGGGAGCTGTTTTTT | CASYRRDDTGELFF
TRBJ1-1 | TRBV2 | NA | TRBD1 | TGTGCCAGCAGCCCGGGACAGCTTGTGAACACTGAAGCTTTCTTT | CASSPGQLVNTEAFF